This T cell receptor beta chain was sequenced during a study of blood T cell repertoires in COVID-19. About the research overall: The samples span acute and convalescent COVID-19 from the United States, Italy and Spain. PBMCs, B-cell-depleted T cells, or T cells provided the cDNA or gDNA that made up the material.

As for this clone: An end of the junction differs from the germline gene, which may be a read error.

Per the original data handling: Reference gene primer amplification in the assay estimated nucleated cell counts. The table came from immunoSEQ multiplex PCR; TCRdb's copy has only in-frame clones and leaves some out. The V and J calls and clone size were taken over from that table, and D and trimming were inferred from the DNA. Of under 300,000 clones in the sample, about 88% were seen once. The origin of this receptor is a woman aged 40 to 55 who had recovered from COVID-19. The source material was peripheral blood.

The CDR3 region is CASSKDRGSYEQYF. For the CDR3, the DNA is TGTGCTAGCAGCAAGGACAGGGGATCCTACGAGCAGTACTTC. The chain combines TRBV7-7 with TRBJ2-7, with 9 bases aligning to TRBD1. CDR1 is SSHAT and CDR2 is FNYEAQ in the germline V gene (reference sequence). This CDR3 is 14 amino acids long. Full variable domain (remainder filled in from reference TRBV7-7 and TRBJ2-7): GAGVSQSPRYKVTKRGQDVTLRCDPISSHATLYWYQQALGQGPEFLTYFNYEAQPDKSGLPSDRFSAERPEGSISTLTIQRTEQRDSAMYRCASSKDRGSYEQYFGPGTRLTVT.